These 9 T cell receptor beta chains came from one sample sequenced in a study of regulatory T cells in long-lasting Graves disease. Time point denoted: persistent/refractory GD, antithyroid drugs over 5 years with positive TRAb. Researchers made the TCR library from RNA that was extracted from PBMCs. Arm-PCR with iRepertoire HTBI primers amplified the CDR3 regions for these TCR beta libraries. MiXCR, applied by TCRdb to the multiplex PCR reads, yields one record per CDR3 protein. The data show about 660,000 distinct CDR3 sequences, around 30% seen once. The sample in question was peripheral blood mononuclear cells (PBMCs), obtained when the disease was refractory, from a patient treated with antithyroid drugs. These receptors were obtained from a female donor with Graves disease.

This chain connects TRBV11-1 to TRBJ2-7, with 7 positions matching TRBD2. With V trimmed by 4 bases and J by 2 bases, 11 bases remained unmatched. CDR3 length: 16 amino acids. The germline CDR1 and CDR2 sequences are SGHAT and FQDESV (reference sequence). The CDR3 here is CASSWAGLVGPYEQYF. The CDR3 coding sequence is TGTGCCAGCAGCTGGGCTGGACTAGTAGGCCCCTACGAGCAGTACTTC.

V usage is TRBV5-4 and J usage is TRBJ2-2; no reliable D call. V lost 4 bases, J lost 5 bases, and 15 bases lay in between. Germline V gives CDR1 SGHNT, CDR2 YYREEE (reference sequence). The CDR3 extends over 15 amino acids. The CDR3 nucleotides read TGTGCCAGCAGCCCCGAACCAGGTCGTACCGGGGAGCTGTTTTTT. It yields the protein CASSPEPGRTGELFF.

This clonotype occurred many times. The CDR3 reads CSATQGGNYGYTF. In DNA, the CDR3 is TGCAGTGCCACACAGGGGGGGAACTATGGCTACACCTTC. V usage is TRBV20-1 and J usage is TRBJ1-2; 8 bases agree with TRBD1. J lost 2 bases, V lost 6 bases, and 5 bases had no gene match. This CDR3 region has 13 residues. Germline CDR1 and CDR2: DFQATT and SNEGSKA (reference sequence).

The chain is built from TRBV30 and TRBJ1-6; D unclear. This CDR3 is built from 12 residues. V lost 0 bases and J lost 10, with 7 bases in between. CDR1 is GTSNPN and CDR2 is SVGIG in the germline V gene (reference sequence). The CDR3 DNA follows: TGTGCCTGGAGTGTACGGGAGTCACCCCTCCACTTT. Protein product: CAWSVRESPLHF.

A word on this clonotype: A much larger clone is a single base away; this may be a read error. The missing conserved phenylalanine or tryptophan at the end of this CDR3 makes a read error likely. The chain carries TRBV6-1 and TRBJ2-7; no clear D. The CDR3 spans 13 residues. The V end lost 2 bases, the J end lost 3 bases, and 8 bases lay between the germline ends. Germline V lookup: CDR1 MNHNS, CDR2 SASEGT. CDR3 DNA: TGTGCCAGCAGTGAAACCCACATCTACGAGCAGTACTCC. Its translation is CASSETHIYEQYS.

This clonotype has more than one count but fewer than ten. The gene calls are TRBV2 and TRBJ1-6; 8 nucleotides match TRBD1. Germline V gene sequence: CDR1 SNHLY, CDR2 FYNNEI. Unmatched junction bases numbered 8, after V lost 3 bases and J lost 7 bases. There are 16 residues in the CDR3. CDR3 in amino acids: CASSDLGQAGNSPLHF. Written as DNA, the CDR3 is TGTGCCAGCAGTGATCTGGGACAGGCCGGGAATTCACCCCTCCACTTT.

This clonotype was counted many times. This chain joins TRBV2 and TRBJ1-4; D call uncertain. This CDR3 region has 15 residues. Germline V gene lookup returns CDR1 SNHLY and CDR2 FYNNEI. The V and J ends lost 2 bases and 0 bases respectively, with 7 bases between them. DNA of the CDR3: TGTGCCAGCAGTGAATGGGCTGCAACTAATGAAAAACTGTTTTTT. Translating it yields CASSEWAATNEKLFF.

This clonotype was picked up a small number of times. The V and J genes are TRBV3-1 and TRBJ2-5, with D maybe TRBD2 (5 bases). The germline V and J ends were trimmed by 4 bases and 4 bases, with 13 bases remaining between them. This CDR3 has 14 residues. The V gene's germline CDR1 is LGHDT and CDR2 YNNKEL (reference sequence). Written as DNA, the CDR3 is TGTGCCAGCAGCCCCCCCCTTGGGAGAGAGACCCAGTACTTC. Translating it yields CASSPPLGRETQYF.

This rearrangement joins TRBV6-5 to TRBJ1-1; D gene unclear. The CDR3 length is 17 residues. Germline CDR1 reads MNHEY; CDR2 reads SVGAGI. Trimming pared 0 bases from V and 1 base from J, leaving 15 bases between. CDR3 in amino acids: CASSYSTSGWENTEAFF. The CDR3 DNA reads TGTGCCAGCAGTTACTCGACCTCCGGGTGGGAGAACACTGAAGCTTTCTTT.